Shown below are 16 T cell receptor beta chains from a single sample sequenced in a study of cytomegalovirus exposure and HLA in healthy donors. The PCR used 60 Vbeta and 13 Jbeta primers. Repertoires were generated with immunoSEQ multiplex PCR, while TCRdb's copy carries only in-frame clones and drops some. The data show around 150,000 clones, roughly 80% seen once. The sequencing sample was made of PBMCs. The receptors originated from a woman aged 40-49 years in good health and CMV-seropositive.

The chain links TRBV7-3 to TRBJ1-1; D ambiguous. This CDR3 has 13 residues. Per germline, CDR1 SGHTA and CDR2 FQGTGA. The V end lost 0 bases, the J end lost 8 bases, and 10 bases lay between the germline ends. The CDR3 DNA reads TGTGCCAGCAGCTTAACGGGCGTAAACGAAGCTTTCTTT. It is translated as CASSLTGVNEAFF.

The rearrangement uses TRBV27 and TRBJ2-1; possibly TRBD2 for D (5 bases). CDR3 length: 15 amino acids. CDR1 is MNHEY, CDR2 SMNVEV, per germline (reference sequence). Trimming left V 0 bases short and J 12 bases short, with 18 bases between. This CDR3 is CASSLSPQSTRGQFF. CDR3 DNA sequence: TGTGCCAGCAGTTTATCCCCGCAATCGACCCGGGGGCAGTTCTTC.

The chain has TRBV19 and TRBJ2-1, with 10 bases lining up with TRBD1. The junction had 14 bases not matched to a gene; V was cut back by 8 bases and J by 4 bases. This CDR3 has 17 amino acids. Germline CDR1 LNHDA, CDR2 SQIVND (reference sequence). CDR3 protein: CASDTLYRDRGYNEQFF. CDR3 DNA: TGTGCCAGTGACACCCTATACCGGGACAGGGGATACAATGAGCAGTTCTTC.

V is TRBV6-4 and J is TRBJ1-2; 7 positions match TRBD1. CDR1 is MRHNA and CDR2 is SNTAGT in the germline V gene. The CDR3 is 17 residues long. V shed 1 base and J 2 bases; nucleotides not matched to a gene: 10. CDR3 loop: CASSDFSRDSRNYGYTF. CDR3 in DNA: TGTGCCAGCAGTGACTTTTCGAGGGACAGTCGAAACTATGGCTACACCTTC.

The J gene is TRBJ2-3, the V gene TRBV15, with 10 bases lining up with TRBD1. Per germline, CDR1 LNHNV and CDR2 YYDKDF (reference sequence). The CDR3 contains 16 residues. V was pared by 4 bases and J by 0 bases, with 4 bases of the junction left unmatched. CDR3 loop: CATSKRTGGSTDTQYF. The CDR3 DNA sequence: TGTGCCACCAGCAAACGGACAGGGGGTAGCACAGATACGCAGTATTTT.

The rearrangement uses TRBV2 and TRBJ2-2; tentative D call: TRBD2 (5 bases). The germline CDR1 and CDR2 sequences are SNHLY and FYNNEI. The CDR3 consists of 13 residues. The germline V and J ends were trimmed by 9 bases and 2 bases, with 10 bases remaining between them. This CDR3 is CASGLLNTGELFF. As DNA, the CDR3 is TGTGCCAGTGGACTTTTAAACACCGGGGAGCTGTTTTTT. Looking up the rest from reference TRBV2 and TRBJ2-2 gives the full variable domain: EPEVTQTPSHQVTQMGQEVILRCVPISNHLYFYWYRQILGQKVEFLVSFYNNEISEKSEIFDDQFSVERPDGSNFTLKIRSTKLEDSAMYFCASGLLNTGELFFGEGSRLTVL.

This clone occurred once. The chain employs TRBV18 and TRBJ1-4; 10 bases are shared with TRBD1. Germline loops: CDR1 KGHSH, CDR2 LQKENI. The CDR3 consists of 15 residues. The V and J ends lost 2 bases and 7 bases, in that order; junction bases with no gene match: 4. In DNA, the CDR3 is TGTGCCAGCTCACCAGACAGGGGGCCATCTGAAAAACTGTTTTTT. Translating it yields CASSPDRGPSEKLFF. Full variable domain (missing parts from reference TRBV18 and TRBJ1-4): NAGVMQNPRHLVRRRGQEARLRCSPMKGHSHVYWYRQLPEEGLKFMVYLQKENIIDESGMPKERFSAEFPKEGPSILRIQQVVRGDSAAYFCASSPDRGPSEKLFFGSGTQLSVL.

This chain uses TRBV27 with TRBJ2-3, with a weak D call TRBD2 (5 bases). Trimming shortened V by 6 bases and J by 0 bases, and 7 bases separated the two germline ends. CDR1 MNHEY and CDR2 SMNVEV come from the germline V gene (reference sequence). CDR3 length: 13 residues. The CDR3 bases are TGTGCCAGCAGGGGAGCTAGCACAGATACGCAGTATTTT. This sequence encodes CASRGASTDTQYF.

The genes are TRBV19 and TRBJ2-1; 8 bases are shared with TRBD1. The CDR3 length is 14 residues. Trimming removed 7 bases from V and 4 bases from J; junction bases left unmatched: 6. In germline, CDR1 is LNHDA, CDR2 SQIVND (reference sequence). The chain's CDR3 is CASNQDRVYNEQFF. The DNA of the CDR3 is TGTGCCAGTAACCAGGACAGGGTATACAATGAGCAGTTCTTC.

The CDR3 DNA sequence: TGCGCCAGCAGCCCGGTAACAGGGACCCTTAACTATGGCTACACCTTC. Translated: CASSPVTGTLNYGYTF. This chain uses TRBV4-3 with TRBJ1-2, with D maybe TRBD1 (6 bases). Between the trimmed V and J ends, which lost 4 bases and 1 base, there was a span of 16 bases. Looked up from germline, CDR1 is LGHNA and CDR2 is YSLEER. The CDR3 loop spans 16 amino acids.

This clone was counted only a few times. The J gene is TRBJ1-5, the V gene TRBV7-9, with 7 positions matching TRBD1. Germline trimming cut 4 bases from V and 6 bases from J; bases unmatched to any gene: 3. The CDR3 is made up of 13 amino acids. CDR1 and CDR2 (germline): SEHNR, FQNEAQ (reference sequence). CDR3 sequence reads: CASSSGQAQPQHF. The CDR3 bases are TGTGCCAGCAGCTCTGGACAGGCTCAGCCCCAGCATTTT.

CDR3 DNA: TGTGCCAGCAGCGTAGGGCCAGGGGGAACGGACGAGCAGTACTTC. Translated: CASSVGPGGTDEQYF. The chain is built from TRBV9 and TRBJ2-7, with TRBD1 matching over 7 bases. In germline, CDR1 is SGDLS, CDR2 YYNGEE. V shed 0 bases, J shed 5 bases, and the junction held 8 bases outside the gene matches. The CDR3 totals 15 residues.

A word on this clone: Sequence at one end of the junction differs from germline and may be a read error. CDR3 residues: CAWSVMNARGAVF. CDR3 nucleotides: TGTGCCTGGAGTGTAATGAATGCCCGGGGAGCTGTTTTT. The chain employs TRBV30 and TRBJ2-2, with D perhaps matching TRBD2 (5 bases). This CDR3 contains 13 residues. Germline V lookup: CDR1 GTSNPN, CDR2 SVGIG (reference sequence).

The V gene is TRBV14, the J gene TRBJ1-1; TRBD1 aligns across 8 bases. From germline, CDR1 is SGHDN and CDR2 FVKESK. The CDR3 runs 16 residues. Trimming at V came to 0 bases and at J to 1 base, leaving 4 bases not matched to a gene. CDR3 nucleotide sequence: TGTGCCAGCAGCCAAGAAGGGACAGGACAGAACACTGAAGCTTTCTTT. Translating gives CASSQEGTGQNTEAFF.

The rearrangement joins TRBV5-4 to TRBJ2-1, with D unresolved. The CDR3 totals 14 residues. Germline loops: CDR1 SGHNT, CDR2 YYREEE (reference sequence). Trimming left V 0 bases short and J 6 bases short, with 10 bases between. The CDR3 nucleotides read TGTGCCAGCAGCTTGGAAGCTAGTATCAATGAGCAGTTCTTC. Amino acid sequence: CASSLEASINEQFF.

This chain connects TRBV7-9 to TRBJ2-1; D ambiguous. Trimming took off 5 bases at V and 5 bases at J, with 19 bases between the two ends. Per the germline V gene, CDR1 is SEHNR and CDR2 is FQNEAQ (reference sequence). CDR3 length: 16 residues. CDR3 DNA sequence: TGTGCCAGCAGCCCCCCCCGGGTAAGCATCAACAATGAGCAGTTCTTC. Encoded protein: CASSPPRVSINNEQFF.